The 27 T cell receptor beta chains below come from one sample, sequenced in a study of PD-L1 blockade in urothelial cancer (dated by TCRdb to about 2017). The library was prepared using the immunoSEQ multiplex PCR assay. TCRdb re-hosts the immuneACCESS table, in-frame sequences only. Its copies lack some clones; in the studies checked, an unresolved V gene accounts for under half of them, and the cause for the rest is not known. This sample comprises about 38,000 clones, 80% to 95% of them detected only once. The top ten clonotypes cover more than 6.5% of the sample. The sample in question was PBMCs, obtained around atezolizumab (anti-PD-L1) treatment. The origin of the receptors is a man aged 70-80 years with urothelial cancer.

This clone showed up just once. The CDR3 DNA reads as TGTGCCAGCAGCCCCACAGGGGTCTATGGCTACACCTTC. This gives the protein CASSPTGVYGYTF. The chain joins TRBV28 to TRBJ1-2, with TRBD1 matching over 7 bases. Germline assignment: CDR1 MDHEN and CDR2 SYDVKM. V shed 6 bases and J 4 bases; nucleotides not matched to a gene: 5. This CDR3 contains 13 residues.

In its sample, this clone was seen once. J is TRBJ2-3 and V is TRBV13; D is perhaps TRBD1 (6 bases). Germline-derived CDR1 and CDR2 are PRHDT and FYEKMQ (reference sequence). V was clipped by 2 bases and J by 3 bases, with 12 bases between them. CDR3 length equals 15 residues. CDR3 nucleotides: TGTGCCAGCAGCTTAAGTAGGGGGAGAACAGATACGCAGTATTTT. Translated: CASSLSRGRTDTQYF. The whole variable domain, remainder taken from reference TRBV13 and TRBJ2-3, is AAGVIQSPRHLIKEKRETATLKCYPIPRHDTVYWYQQGPGQDPQFLISFYEKMQSDKGSIPDRFSAQQFSDYHSELNMSSLELGDSALYFCASSLSRGRTDTQYFGPGTRLTVL.

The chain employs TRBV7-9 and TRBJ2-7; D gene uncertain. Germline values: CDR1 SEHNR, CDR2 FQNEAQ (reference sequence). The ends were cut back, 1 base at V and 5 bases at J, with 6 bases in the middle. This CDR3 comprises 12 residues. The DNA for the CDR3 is TGTGCCAGCAGCTTAGGCGCCCACGAGCAGTACTTC. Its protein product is CASSLGAHEQYF.

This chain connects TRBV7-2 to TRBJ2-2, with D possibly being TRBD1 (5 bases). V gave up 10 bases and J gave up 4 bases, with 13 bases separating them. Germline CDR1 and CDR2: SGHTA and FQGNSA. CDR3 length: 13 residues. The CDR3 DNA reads TGTGCCACTACACAGGTGCTCACCGGGGAGCTGTTTTTT. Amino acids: CATTQVLTGELFF.

The CDR3, as DNA: TGTGCCAGCAGCCCCACGAGCTCTGGAAACACCATATATTTT. Its protein product is CASSPTSSGNTIYF. This rearrangement joins TRBV28 to TRBJ1-3; D is undetermined. Trimming cost V 6 bases and J 0 bases, with 9 bases left between them. Germline CDR1 MDHEN, CDR2 SYDVKM. The CDR3 spans 14 residues.

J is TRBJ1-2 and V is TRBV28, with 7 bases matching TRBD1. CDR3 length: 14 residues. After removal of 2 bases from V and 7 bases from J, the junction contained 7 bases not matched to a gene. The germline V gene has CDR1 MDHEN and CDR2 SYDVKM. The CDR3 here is CASSLTRQGGGYTF. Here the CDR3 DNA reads TGTGCCAGCAGTTTAACTCGACAGGGCGGTGGCTACACCTTC.

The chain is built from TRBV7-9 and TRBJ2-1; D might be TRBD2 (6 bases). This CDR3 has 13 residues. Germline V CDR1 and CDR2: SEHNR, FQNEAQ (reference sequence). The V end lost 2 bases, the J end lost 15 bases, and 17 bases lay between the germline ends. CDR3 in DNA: TGTGCCAGCAGCTTATATGTTAGGGAGGCGGCGTTCTTC. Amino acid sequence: CASSLYVREAAFF.

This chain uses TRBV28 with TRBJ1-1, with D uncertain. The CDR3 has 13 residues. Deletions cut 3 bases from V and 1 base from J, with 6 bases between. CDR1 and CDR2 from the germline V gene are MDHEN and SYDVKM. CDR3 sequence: CASSFRRNTEAFF. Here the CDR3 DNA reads TGTGCCAGCAGTTTCCGCAGGAACACTGAAGCTTTCTTT.

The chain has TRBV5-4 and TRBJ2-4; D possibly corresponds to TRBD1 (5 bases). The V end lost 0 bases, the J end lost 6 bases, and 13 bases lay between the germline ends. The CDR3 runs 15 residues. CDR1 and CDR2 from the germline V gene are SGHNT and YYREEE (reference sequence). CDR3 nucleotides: TGTGCCAGCAGCTTGGGGGGCACGAGCCCAAACATTCAGTACTTC. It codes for CASSLGGTSPNIQYF.

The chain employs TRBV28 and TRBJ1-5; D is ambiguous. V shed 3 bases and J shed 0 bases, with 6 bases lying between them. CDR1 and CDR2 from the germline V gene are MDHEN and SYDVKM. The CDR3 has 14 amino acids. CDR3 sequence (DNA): TGTGCCAGCAGTTTGTCCTTTAGCAATCAGCCCCAGCATTTT. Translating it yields CASSLSFSNQPQHF.

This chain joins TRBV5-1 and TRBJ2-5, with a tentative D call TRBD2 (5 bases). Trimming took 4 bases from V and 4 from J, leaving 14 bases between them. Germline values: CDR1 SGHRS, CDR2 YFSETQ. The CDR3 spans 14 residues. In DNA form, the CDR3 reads TGCGCCAGCAGCCCCTCGGGAAGTGGAGAGACCCAGTACTTC. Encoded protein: CASSPSGSGETQYF.

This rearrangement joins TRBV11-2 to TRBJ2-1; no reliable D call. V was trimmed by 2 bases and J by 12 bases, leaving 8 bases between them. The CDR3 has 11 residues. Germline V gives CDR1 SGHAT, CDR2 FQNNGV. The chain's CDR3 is CASSLLAGQFF. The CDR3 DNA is TGTGCCAGCAGCTTACTCGCAGGGCAGTTCTTC.

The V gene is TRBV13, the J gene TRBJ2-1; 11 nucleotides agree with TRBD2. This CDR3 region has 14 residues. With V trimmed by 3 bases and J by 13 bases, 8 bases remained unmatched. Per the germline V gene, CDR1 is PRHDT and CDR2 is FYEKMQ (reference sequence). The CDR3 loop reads CASSLLAGGKGQFF. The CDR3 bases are TGTGCCAGCAGCTTGCTAGCGGGAGGTAAAGGACAGTTCTTC. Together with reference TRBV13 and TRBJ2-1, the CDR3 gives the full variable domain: AAGVIQSPRHLIKEKRETATLKCYPIPRHDTVYWYQQGPGQDPQFLISFYEKMQSDKGSIPDRFSAQQFSDYHSELNMSSLELGDSALYFCASSLLAGGKGQFFGPGTRLTVL.

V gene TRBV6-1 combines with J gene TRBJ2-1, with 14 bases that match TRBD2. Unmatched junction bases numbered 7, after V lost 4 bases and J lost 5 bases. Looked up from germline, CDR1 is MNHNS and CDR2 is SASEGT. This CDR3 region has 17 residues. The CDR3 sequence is CASSGGTSGRRDNEQFF. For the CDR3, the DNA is TGTGCCAGCAGTGGCGGGACTAGCGGGAGACGTGACAATGAGCAGTTCTTC.

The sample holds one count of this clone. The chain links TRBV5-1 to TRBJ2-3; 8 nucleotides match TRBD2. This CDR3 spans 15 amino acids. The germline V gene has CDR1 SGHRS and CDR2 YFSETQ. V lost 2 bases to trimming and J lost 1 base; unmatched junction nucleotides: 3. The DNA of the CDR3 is TGCGCCAGCAGCTTCGGACTAGCCGGCACAGATACGCAGTATTTT. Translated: CASSFGLAGTDTQYF.

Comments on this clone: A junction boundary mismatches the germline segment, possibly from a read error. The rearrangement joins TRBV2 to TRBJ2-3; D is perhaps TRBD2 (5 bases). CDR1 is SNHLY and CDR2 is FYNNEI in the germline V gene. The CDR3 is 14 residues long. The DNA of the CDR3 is TGTGCCAGCAGAGAAGGGAGCGGCACAGATACGCAGTATTTT. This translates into CASREGSGTDTQYF. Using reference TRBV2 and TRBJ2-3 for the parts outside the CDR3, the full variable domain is EPEVTQTPSHQVTQMGQEVILRCVPISNHLYFYWYRQILGQKVEFLVSFYNNEISEKSEIFDDQFSVERPDGSNFTLKIRSTKLEDSAMYFCASREGSGTDTQYFGPGTRLTVL.

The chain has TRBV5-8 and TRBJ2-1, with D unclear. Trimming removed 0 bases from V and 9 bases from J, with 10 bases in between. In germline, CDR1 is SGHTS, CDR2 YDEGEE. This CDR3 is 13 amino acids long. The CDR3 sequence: CASSLDRRSEQFF. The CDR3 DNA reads TGTGCCAGCAGCTTGGACCGTAGGAGTGAGCAGTTCTTC. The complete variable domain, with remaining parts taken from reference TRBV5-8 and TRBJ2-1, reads EAGVTQSPTHLIKTRGQQATLRCSPISGHTSVYWYQQALGLGLQFLLWYDEGEERNRGNFPPRFSGRQFPNYSSELNVNALELEDSALYLCASSLDRRSEQFFGPGTRLTVL.

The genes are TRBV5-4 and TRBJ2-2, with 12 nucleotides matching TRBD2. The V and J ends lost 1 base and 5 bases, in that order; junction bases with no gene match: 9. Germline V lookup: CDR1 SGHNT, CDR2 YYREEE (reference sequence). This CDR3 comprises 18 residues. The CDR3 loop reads CASSLPLGLAGKTGELFF. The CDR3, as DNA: TGTGCCAGCAGCTTGCCTCTCGGACTAGCGGGGAAAACCGGGGAGCTGTTTTTT.

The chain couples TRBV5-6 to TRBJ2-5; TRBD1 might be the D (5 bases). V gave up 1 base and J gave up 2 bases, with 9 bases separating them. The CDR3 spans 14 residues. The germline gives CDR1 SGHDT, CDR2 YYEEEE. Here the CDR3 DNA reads TGTGCCAGCAGCTTGAACAGGTTGCAAGAGACCCAGTACTTC. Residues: CASSLNRLQETQYF.

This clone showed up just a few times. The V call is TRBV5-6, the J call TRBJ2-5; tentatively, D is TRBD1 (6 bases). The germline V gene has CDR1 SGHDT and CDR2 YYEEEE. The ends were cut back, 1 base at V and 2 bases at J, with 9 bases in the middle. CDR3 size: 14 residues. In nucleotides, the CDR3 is TGTGCCAGCAGCTTGAGGGACACGCAAGAGACCCAGTACTTC. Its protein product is CASSLRDTQETQYF. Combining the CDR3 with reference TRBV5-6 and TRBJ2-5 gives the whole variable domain DAGVTQSPTHLIKTRGQQVTLRCSPKSGHDTVSWYQQALGQGPQFIFQYYEEEERQRGNFPDRFSGHQFPNYSSELNVNALLLGDSALYLCASSLRDTQETQYFGPGTRLLVL.

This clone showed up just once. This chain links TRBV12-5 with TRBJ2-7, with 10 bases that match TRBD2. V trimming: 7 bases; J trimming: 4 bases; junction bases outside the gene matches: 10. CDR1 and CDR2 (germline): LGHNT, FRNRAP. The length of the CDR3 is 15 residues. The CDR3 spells CASALRASGRYEQYF. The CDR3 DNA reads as TGTGCTAGTGCCCTCCGGGCTAGCGGGAGATACGAGCAGTACTTC.

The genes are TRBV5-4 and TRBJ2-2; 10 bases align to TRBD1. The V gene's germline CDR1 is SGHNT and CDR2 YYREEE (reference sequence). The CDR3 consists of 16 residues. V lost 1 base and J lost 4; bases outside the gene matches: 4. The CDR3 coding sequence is TGTGCCAGCAGCTTGCAGGGACAGGGGCTCACCGGGGAGCTGTTTTTT. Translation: CASSLQGQGLTGELFF. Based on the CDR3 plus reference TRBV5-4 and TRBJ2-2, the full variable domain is ETGVTQSPTHLIKTRGQQVTLRCSSQSGHNTVSWYQQALGQGPQFIFQYYREEENGRGNFPPRFSGLQFPNYSSELNVNALELDDSALYLCASSLQGQGLTGELFFGEGSRLTVL.

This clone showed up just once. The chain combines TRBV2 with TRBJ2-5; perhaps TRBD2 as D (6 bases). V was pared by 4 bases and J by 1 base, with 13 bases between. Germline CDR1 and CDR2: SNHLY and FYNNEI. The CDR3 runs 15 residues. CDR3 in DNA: TGTGCCAGCAGTGCTACTAGCAGACTCCAAGAGACCCAGTACTTC. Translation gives CASSATSRLQETQYF.

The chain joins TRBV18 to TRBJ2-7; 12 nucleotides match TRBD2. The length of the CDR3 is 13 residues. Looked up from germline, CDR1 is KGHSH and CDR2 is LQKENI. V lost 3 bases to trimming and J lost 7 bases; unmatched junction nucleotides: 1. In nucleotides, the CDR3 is TGTGCCAGCTCACCGGGACTAGCGGGTGAGCAGTACTTC. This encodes CASSPGLAGEQYF. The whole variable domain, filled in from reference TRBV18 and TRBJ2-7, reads NAGVMQNPRHLVRRRGQEARLRCSPMKGHSHVYWYRQLPEEGLKFMVYLQKENIIDESGMPKERFSAEFPKEGPSILRIQQVVRGDSAAYFCASSPGLAGEQYFGPGTRLTVT.

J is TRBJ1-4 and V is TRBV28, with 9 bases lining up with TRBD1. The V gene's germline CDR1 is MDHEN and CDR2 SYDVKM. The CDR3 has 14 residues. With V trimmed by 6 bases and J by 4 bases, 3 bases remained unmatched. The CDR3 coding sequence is TGTGCCAGCAGCATGACAGGGGGTAATGAAAAACTGTTTTTT. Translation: CASSMTGGNEKLFF.

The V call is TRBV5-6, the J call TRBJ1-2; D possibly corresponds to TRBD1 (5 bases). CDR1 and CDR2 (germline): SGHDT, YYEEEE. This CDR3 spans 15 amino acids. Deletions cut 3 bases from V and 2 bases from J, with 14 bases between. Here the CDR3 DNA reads TGTGCCAGCAGCTCCCCAGGGCAGCTCAACTATGGCTACACCTTC. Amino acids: CASSSPGQLNYGYTF.

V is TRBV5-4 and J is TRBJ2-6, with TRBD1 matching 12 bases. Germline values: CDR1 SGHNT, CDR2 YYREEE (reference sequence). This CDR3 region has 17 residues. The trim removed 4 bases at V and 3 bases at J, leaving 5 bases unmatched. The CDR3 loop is CASSLGQGALGANVLTF. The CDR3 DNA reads TGTGCCAGCAGCCTGGGACAGGGGGCGCTTGGGGCCAACGTCCTGACTTTC. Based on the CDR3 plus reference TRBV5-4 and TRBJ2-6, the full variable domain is ETGVTQSPTHLIKTRGQQVTLRCSSQSGHNTVSWYQQALGQGPQFIFQYYREEENGRGNFPPRFSGLQFPNYSSELNVNALELDDSALYLCASSLGQGALGANVLTFGAGSRLTVL.